The clone carrying this T cell receptor (beta chain) has only one observation. In the authors' methods: Amplification of reference gene primers provided the estimated nucleated cell counts. The protocol was immunoSEQ multiplex PCR, while the TCRdb copy is restricted to in-frame clones and leaves out a portion. The DNA was the basis for D and trimming; V, J and clone size are from that table. Seen here are 360,000 or so clones, about nine tenths observed once, and the top ten hold around 0.92%. The sample originates from a study of blood T cell repertoires in COVID-19. Self-reported history from a screening survey and questionnaire set each donor's cohort. Within 2 weeks of study entry, exposed participants had contacted a PCR-confirmed or clinician-diagnosed COVID-19 case. The CDR3 runs 15 residues. Trimming cost V 2 bases and J 2 bases; bases outside gene matches: 1. Germline CDR1 reads SGHVS; CDR2 reads FNYEAQ.

The receptor comes from a woman aged 25 to 39 who had been exposed to COVID-19. The specimen was PBMCs or T cells enriched from blood (not recorded which). This chain uses TRBV7-6 with TRBJ2-1; 9 positions match TRBD2. The CDR3, as DNA: TGTGCCAGCAGCTTAAGCGGGAGGACCTACAATGAGCAGTTCTTC. Residues: CASSLSGRTYNEQFF.